This paragraph reports one T cell receptor (beta chain). Vbeta (60) and Jbeta (13) primers were used in the PCR. TCRdb keeps only in-frame clones here, not all; method: immunoSEQ multiplex PCR. The table records under 200,000 clones, just over 75% of them present only once. This entry comes from a study of cytomegalovirus exposure and HLA in healthy donors. This CDR3 comprises 15 residues. CDR1 and CDR2 from the germline V gene are LNHDA and SQIVND (reference sequence). The V end was cut by 9 bases, the J end by 2 bases, with 16 bases between. This chain joins TRBV19 and TRBJ2-2, with D possibly being TRBD2 (6 bases). This receptor was obtained from a man aged 35-49 years in good health and CMV-seronegative. Source material: PBMCs. The DNA for the CDR3 is TGTGCCAGCCAATGGGACTCCTTAAACACCGGGGAGCTGTTTTTT. Encoded protein: CASQWDSLNTGELFF.